What follows describes a single TCR beta chain. Antigen specificity is unknown. This sample is part of a study of CD8 T cells in Susac syndrome. RNA totalling roughly 0.45 to 1 ug underwent reverse transcription with random hexamers. It was immunoSEQ multiplex PCR that amplified TCR beta CDR3 across 54 Vbeta and 13 Jbeta. TCRdb re-derived calls from the immunoSEQ multiplex PCR reads in MiXCR, one entry per CDR3 protein. The sample consists of roughly 150,000 distinct CDR3 sequences, roughly 94% of them appearing once. Points from the study as a whole: The TCR sequencing and HLA analysis in the study involved a relatively small number of individuals, as the study acknowledged.

Trimming took 9 bases from V and 1 from J; bases not matched to a gene: 5. This CDR3 contains 14 residues. Germline V gives CDR1 SNHLY, CDR2 FYNNEI. Negative isolation yielded CD8+ and CD4+ T cells; FACS enriched TEMRA cells. The chain joins TRBV2 to TRBJ2-2; 7 bases are a match to TRBD2. Sample: CD4+ T cells from PBMCs. The sequence was collected from a human donor in good health. Written as DNA, the CDR3 is TGTGCCAGTCACCGGGGGGTGAACACCGGGGAGCTGTTTTTT. Translated: CASHRGVNTGELFF.